This T cell receptor beta chain was sequenced for a study of cytotoxic CD8 clonotypes in ibrutinib-treated CLL. This clone came up once. Some clones are missing from TCRdb's copy, which holds only in-frame ones; the method was immunoSEQ multiplex PCR. Among some 130,000 clones listed, 70% to 80% were seen once. The V segment lost 2 bases and the J segment 5 bases; nucleotides outside the gene matches: 1. Germline loops: CDR1 SGHVS, CDR2 FQNEAQ. CDR3 length: 14 residues. The input for sequencing was PBMCs, taken after 24 months of ibrutinib treatment. The J gene is TRBJ1-5, the V gene TRBV7-8, with 9 bases fitting TRBD1. The sequence was collected from a human donor with chronic lymphocytic leukemia. In DNA, the CDR3 is TGTGCCAGCAGCTTATGGGACAGGGATCAGCCCCAGCATTTT. Its protein product is CASSLWDRDQPQHF.